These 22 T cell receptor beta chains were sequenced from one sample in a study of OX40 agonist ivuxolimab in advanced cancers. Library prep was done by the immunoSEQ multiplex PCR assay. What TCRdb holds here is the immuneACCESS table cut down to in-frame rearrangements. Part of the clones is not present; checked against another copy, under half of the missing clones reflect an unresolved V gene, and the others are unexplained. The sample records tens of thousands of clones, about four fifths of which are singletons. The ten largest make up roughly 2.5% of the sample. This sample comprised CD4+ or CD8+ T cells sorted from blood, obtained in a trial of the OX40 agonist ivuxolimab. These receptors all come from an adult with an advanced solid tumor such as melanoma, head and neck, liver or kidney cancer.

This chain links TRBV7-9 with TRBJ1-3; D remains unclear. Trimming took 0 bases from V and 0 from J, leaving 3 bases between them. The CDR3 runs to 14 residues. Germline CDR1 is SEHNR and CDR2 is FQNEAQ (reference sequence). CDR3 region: CASSLATSGNTIYF. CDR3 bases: TGTGCCAGCAGCTTAGCGACCTCTGGAAACACCATATATTTT.

CDR3 bases: TGTGCCAGCAGGGGGGGCGTCGGGGAGACCCAGTACTTC. This gives the protein CASRGGVGETQYF. V is TRBV2 and J is TRBJ2-5; either TRBD1 or TRBD2 may supply D (6 bases each). The CDR3 has 13 residues. Trimming left V 6 bases short and J 5 bases short, with 13 bases between. The germline V gene has CDR1 SNHLY and CDR2 FYNNEI. The entire variable domain, with the rest obtained from reference TRBV2 and TRBJ2-5, is as follows: EPEVTQTPSHQVTQMGQEVILRCVPISNHLYFYWYRQILGQKVEFLVSFYNNEISEKSEIFDDQFSVERPDGSNFTLKIRSTKLEDSAMYFCASRGGVGETQYFGPGTRLLVL.

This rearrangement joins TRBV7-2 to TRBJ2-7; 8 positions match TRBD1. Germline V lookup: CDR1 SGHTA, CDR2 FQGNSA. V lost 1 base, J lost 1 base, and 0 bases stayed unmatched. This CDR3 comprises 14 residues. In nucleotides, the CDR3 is TGTGCCAGCAGCTTAGGGACAGGGTCCTACGAGCAGTACTTC. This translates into CASSLGTGSYEQYF.

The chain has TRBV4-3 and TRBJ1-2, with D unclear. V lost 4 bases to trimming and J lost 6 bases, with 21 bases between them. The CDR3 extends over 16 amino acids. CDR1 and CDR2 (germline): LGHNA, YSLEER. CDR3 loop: CASSLTPVPGSDGYTF. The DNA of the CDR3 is TGCGCCAGCAGCCTAACCCCGGTCCCGGGAAGTGATGGCTACACCTTC.

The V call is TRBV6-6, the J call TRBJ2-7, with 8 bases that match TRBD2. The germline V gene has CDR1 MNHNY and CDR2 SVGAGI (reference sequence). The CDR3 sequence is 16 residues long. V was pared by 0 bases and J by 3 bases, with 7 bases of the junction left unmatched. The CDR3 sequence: CASSYSPSGGLYEQYV. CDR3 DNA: TGTGCCAGCAGTTACTCACCCAGCGGGGGACTCTACGAGCAGTACGTC.

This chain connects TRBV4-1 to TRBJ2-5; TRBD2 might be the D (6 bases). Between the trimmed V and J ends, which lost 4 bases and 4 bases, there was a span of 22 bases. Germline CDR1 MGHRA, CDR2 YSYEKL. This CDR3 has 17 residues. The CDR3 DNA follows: TGCGCCAGCAGCCGCGAAGGGACTCACGGAGGGAGAGAGACCCAGTACTTC. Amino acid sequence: CASSREGTHGGRETQYF.

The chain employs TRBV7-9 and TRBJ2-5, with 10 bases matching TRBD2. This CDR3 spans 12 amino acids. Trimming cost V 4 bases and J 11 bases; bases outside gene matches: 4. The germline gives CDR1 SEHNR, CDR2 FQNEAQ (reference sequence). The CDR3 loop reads CASSSGLAEQYF. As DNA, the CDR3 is TGTGCCAGCAGCTCCGGACTAGCGGAGCAGTACTTC.

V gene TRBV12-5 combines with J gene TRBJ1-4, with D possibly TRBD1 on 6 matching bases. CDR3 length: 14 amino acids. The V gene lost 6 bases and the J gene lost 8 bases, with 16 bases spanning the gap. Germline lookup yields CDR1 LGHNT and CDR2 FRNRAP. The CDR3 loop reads CASGRPGVGEKLFF. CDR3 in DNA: TGTGCTAGTGGCCGGCCAGGGGTTGGAGAAAAACTGTTTTTT.

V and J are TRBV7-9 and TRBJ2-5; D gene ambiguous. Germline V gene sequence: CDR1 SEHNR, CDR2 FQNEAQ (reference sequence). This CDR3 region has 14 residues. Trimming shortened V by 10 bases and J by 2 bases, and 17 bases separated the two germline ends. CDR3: CAILPAQEQETQYF. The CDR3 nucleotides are TGTGCCATCTTACCCGCTCAGGAGCAAGAGACCCAGTACTTC. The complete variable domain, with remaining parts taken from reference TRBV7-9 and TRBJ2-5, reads DTGVSQNPRHKITKRGQNVTFRCDPISEHNRLYWYRQTLGQGPEFLTYFQNEAQLEKSRLLSDRFSAERPKGSFSTLEIQRTEQGDSAMYLCAILPAQEQETQYFGPGTRLLVL.

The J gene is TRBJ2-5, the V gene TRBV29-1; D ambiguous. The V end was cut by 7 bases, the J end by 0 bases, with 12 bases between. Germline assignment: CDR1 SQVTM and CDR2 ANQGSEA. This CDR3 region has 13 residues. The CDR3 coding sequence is TGCAGCGCCTCGCTCTGGGACCAAGAGACCCAGTACTTC. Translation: CSASLWDQETQYF.

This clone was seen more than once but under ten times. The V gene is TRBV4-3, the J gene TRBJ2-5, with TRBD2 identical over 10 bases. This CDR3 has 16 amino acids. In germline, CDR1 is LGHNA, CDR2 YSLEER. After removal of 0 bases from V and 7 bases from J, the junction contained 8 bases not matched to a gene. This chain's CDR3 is CASSQDHRVAGGTQYF. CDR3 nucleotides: TGCGCCAGCAGCCAAGATCACAGGGTAGCGGGGGGGACCCAGTACTTC.

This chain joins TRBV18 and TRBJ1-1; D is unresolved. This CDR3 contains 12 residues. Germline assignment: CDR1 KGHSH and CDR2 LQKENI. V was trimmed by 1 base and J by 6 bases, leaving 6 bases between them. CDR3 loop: CASSPRVAEAFF. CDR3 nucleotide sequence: TGTGCCAGCTCACCACGGGTCGCTGAAGCTTTCTTT.

CDR3 bases: TGCAGCGTTGCCGGAGAGACCCAGTACTTC. Translated: CSVAGETQYF. V usage is TRBV29-1 and J usage is TRBJ2-5; D not resolved. Looked up from germline, CDR1 is SQVTM and CDR2 is ANQGSEA. The V end lost 4 bases, the J end lost 4 bases, and 4 bases lay between the germline ends. The length of the CDR3 is 10 residues.

The chain's CDR3 is CASSLAPAGKYQETQYF. The CDR3 DNA is TGTGCCAGCAGTTTGGCCCCAGCAGGGAAGTACCAAGAGACCCAGTACTTC. The V and J genes are TRBV27 and TRBJ2-5; D perhaps matches TRBD1 (5 bases). The CDR3 is made up of 17 amino acids. V lost 3 bases and J lost 0, with 17 bases in between. Looked up from germline, CDR1 is MNHEY and CDR2 is SMNVEV (reference sequence).

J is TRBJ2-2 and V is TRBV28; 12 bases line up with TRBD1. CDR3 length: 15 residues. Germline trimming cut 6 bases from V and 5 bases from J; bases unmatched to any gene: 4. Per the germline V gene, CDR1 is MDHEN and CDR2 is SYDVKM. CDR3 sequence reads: CASRGQGAGTGELFF. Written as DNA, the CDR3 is TGTGCCAGCAGGGGACAGGGGGCAGGGACCGGGGAGCTGTTTTTT.

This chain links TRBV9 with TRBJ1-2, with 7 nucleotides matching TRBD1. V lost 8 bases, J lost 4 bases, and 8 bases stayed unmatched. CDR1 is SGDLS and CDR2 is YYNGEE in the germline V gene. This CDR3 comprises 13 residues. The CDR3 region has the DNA TGTGCCAGTGCGTCCTCAGGGGGCTATGGCTACACCTTC. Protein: CASASSGGYGYTF.

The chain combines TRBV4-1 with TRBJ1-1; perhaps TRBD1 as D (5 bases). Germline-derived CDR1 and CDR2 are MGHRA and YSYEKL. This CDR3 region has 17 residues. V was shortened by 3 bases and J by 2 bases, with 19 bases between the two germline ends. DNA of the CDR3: TGCGCCAGCAGCCAGGACCGGGACGGCGTATTTAACACTGAAGCTTTCTTT. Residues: CASSQDRDGVFNTEAFF.

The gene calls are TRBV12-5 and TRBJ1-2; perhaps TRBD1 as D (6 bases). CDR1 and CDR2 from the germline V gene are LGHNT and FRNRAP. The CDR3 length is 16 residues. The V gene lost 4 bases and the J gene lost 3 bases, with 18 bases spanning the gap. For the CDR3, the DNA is TGTGCTAGTGGTTCCGCAGGGGCCCTCGGTGACTATGGCTACACCTTC. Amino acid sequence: CASGSAGALGDYGYTF.

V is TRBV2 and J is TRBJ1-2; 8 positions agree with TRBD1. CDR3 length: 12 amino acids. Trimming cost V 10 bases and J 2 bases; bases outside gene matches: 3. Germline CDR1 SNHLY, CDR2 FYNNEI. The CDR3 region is CATRQGNYGYTF. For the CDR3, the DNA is TGTGCCACCAGACAGGGGAACTATGGCTACACCTTC. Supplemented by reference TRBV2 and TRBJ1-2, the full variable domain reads EPEVTQTPSHQVTQMGQEVILRCVPISNHLYFYWYRQILGQKVEFLVSFYNNEISEKSEIFDDQFSVERPDGSNFTLKIRSTKLEDSAMYFCATRQGNYGYTFGSGTRLTVV.

The CDR3 is CASSETGEVKRNTEAFF. The CDR3 DNA reads as TGTGCCAGCAGTGAGACAGGGGAGGTTAAAAGGAACACTGAAGCTTTCTTT. The chain has TRBV6-1 and TRBJ1-1; TRBD1 agrees at 8 bases. This CDR3 has 17 amino acids. Per the germline V gene, CDR1 is MNHNS and CDR2 is SASEGT. J gave up 1 base and V 3 bases, and 10 bases lay outside the gene matches.

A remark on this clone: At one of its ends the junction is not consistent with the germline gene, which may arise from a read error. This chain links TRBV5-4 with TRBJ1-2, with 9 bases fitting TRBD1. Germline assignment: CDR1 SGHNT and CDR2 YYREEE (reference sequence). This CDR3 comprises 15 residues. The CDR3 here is CAGSLAGTGIYGYTF. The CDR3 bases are TGTGCCGGCAGCTTGGCCGGGACAGGGATCTATGGCTACACCTTC.

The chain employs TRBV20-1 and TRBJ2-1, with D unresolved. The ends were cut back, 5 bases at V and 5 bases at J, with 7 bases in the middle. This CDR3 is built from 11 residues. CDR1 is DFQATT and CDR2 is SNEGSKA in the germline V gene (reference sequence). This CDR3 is CSAGSNNEQFF. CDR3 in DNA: TGCAGTGCTGGTAGTAACAATGAGCAGTTCTTC.